These T cell receptor beta chains were read from a single sample in a study of cytomegalovirus exposure and HLA in healthy donors. Produced via immunoSEQ multiplex PCR; TCRdb's table is partial and in-frame only. The data contain more than 140,000 clones, 75% to 80% of them singletons. Sequenced material: PBMCs. The receptor source for this set is a male donor in good health and CMV-seronegative. The CDR3 runs from the conserved cysteine through the conserved F or W. A D gene is named only where the DNA matches it firmly. A clone size is listed for some rows: how often the clone was seen (once, few, many), or a class if it is expanded.

- TRBJ1-1 TRBD1 TRBV6-6 15 TGTGCCAGCAGTACCCACGACAGGGAGAACACTGAAGCTTTCTTT CASSTHDRENTEAFF
once TRBJ2-1 - TRBV4-1 18 TGCGCCAGCAGCCAAGATAAGGTCCCAGGCGGGGTATACAATGAGCAGTTCTTC CASSQDKVPGGVYNEQFF
- TRBJ1-2 TRBD1 TRBV27 20 TGTGCCAGCAGTTGGGGACCGGGACAGGGGGCGGATAGCCCCAACTATGGCTACACCTTC CASSWGPGQGADSPNYGYTF
- TRBJ2-2 - TRBV2 15 TGTGCCAGCAGTGAGGGCAGGGCCTCACCCGGGGAGCTGTTTTTT CASSEGRASPGELFF
- TRBJ2-7 - TRBV10-3 13 TGTGCCATCAGTGAGGAAAATTCCTACGAGCAGTACTTC CAISEENSYEQYF
once TRBJ1-1 - TRBV5-8 14 TGTGCCAGCAGCCCCAGGATAATGAACACTGAAGCTTTCTTT CASSPRIMNTEAFF
- TRBJ2-7 - TRBV6-5 15 TGTGCCAGCAGTATACAGGGCTTCGGCCCCTACGAGCAGTACTTC CASSIQGFGPYEQYF
- TRBJ2-3 TRBD2 TRBV9 17 TGTGCCAGCAGCGTAGAGTTCGGTCGGGGGGGCTCAGATACGCAGTATTTT CASSVEFGRGGSDTQYF
once TRBJ1-5 - TRBV1 14 TGCACCAGCAACCAAGACAGGGACTGGCAGCCCCAGCATTTT CTSNQDRDWQPQHF
- TRBJ2-2 TRBD2 TRBV5-4 16 TGTGCCAGCAGCGGGGGACTAGCGGGGGGAGCCGGGGAGCTGTTTTTT CASSGGLAGGAGELFF
- TRBJ2-1 - TRBV7-9 14 TGTGCCAGCAGCTCCGGACTACTCTACAATGAGCAGTTCTTC CASSSGLLYNEQFF
- TRBJ1-5 - TRBV29-1 13 TGCAGCGTGCTCGGCAGGGTTGGGCAGCCCCAGCATTTT CSVLGRVGQPQHF
- TRBJ1-2 - TRBV30 12 TGTGCCTGGATTCGGACTATCTATGGCTACACCTTC CAWIRTIYGYTF
- TRBJ1-1 - TRBV29-1 14 TGCAGCGTTGAGCACAGGGTGGCCACCGCTGAAGCTTTCTTT CSVEHRVATAEAFF
- TRBJ2-4 - TRBV27 15 TGTGCCAGCAGTCTCAGTTTCCTAGCCAAAAACATTCAGTACTTC CASSLSFLAKNIQYF
- TRBJ1-2 TRBD1 TRBV30 12 TGTGGACTACAGGGGGCGTTGAGGGGCTACACCTTC CGLQGALRGYTF
- TRBJ2-7 - TRBV2 12 TGTGCCAGCAGTGAACACCCTAACGAGCAGTACTTC CASSEHPNEQYF
once TRBJ2-1 TRBD2 TRBV6-5 16 TGTGCCAGCCGTTCGGTCCGGGAGGTCTCCTACAATGAGCAGTTCTTC CASRSVREVSYNEQFF
- TRBJ2-1 - TRBV30 13 TGTGCCTGGAGGGCCGATCACTACAATGAGCAGTTCTTC CAWRADHYNEQFF
- TRBJ2-7 TRBD1 TRBV29-1 14 TGCAGCGTTGGGAGGGACAGGGGGCTTAGAGAGCAGTACTTC CSVGRDRGLREQYF
- TRBJ1-2 TRBD1 TRBV5-4 11 TGTGCCAGCAGCATAACAGGGGTCTACACCTTC CASSITGVYTF
- TRBJ1-3 - TRBV6-5 13 TGTGCCGCCCGGGAGGGAACTGGAAACACCATATATTTT CAAREGTGNTIYF
- TRBJ1-5 - TRBV7-6 13 TGTGCCAGCAGCGGCGCCGAGGGACAGCCCCAGCATTTT CASSGAEGQPQHF
once TRBJ1-1 - TRBV2 15 TGTGCCAGCAGGGCCCGGTGGGGCCTGAACACTGAAGCTTTCTTT CASRARWGLNTEAFF
- TRBJ2-3 TRBD2 TRBV11-2 17 TGTGCCAGCAGCACGGGGACTAGCGGGGGGGCAACAGATACGCAGTATTTT CASSTGTSGGATDTQYF
once TRBJ1-1 - TRBV6-5 16 TGTGCCAGCAGTTACGGGAGACGAGGCGAGAACACTGAAGCTTTCTTT CASSYGRRGENTEAFF
- TRBJ1-2 - TRBV6-5 12 TGTGCCACCCCCGGAGGCGGCTATGGCTACACCTTC CATPGGGYGYTF
few TRBJ2-1 - TRBV21-1 16 TGTGCCAGCAGCAAAGACCGAGCGGGGGCGTACAATGAGCAGTTCTTC CASSKDRAGAYNEQFF
- TRBJ1-4 TRBD1 TRBV25-1 15 TGTGCCAGCAGTGAATTTTCGGGACAGGGGTCAAAACTGTTTTTT CASSEFSGQGSKLFF
- TRBJ2-3 - TRBV5-1 13 TGCGCCAGTCACAGGGACCCCACAGATACGCAGTATTTT CASHRDPTDTQYF
- TRBJ2-3 TRBD2 TRBV6-4 15 TGTGCCAGCAGTGAGACTAGCGGGGGGACAGATACGCAGTATTTT CASSETSGGTDTQYF
few TRBJ1-1 TRBD1 TRBV9 15 TGTGCCAGCAGCCTACAAGACAGGGGGAACACTGAAGCTTTCTTT CASSLQDRGNTEAFF
- TRBJ1-6 - TRBV5-1 15 TGCGCCAGCAGCTTGGAGGGGGGGTCTAATTCACCCCTCCACTTT CASSLEGGSNSPLHF
- TRBJ1-3 - TRBV7-3 13 TGTGCCAGCAGCCCCAGCTCTGGAAACACCATATATTTT CASSPSSGNTIYF
- TRBJ2-5 - TRBV5-1 15 TGCGCCAGCAGCTTGGGCGGTCAGCTCCAAGAGACCCAGTACTTC CASSLGGQLQETQYF
- TRBJ2-1 - TRBV2 13 TGTGCCAGCAGTAGGGGAAGCCCCCATGAGCAGTTCTTC CASSRGSPHEQFF
- TRBJ1-2 - TRBV9 14 TGTGCCAGCAGCCCGGTGGGGGGGAACTATGGCTACACCTTC CASSPVGGNYGYTF